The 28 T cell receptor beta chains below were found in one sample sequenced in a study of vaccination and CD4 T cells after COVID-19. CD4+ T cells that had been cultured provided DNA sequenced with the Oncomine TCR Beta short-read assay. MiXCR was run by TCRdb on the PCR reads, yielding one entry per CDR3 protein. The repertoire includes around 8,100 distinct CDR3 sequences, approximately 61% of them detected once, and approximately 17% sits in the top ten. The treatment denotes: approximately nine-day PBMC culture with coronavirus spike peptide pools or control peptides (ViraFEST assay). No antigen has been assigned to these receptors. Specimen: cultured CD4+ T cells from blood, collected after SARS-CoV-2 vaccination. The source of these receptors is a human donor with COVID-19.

CDR3 loop: CSPGTSSWASEQFF. CDR3 nucleotides: TGCAGTCCCGGGACTAGTTCGTGGGCCAGTGAGCAGTTCTTC. The V and J genes are TRBV20-1 and TRBJ2-1, with 8 bases lining up with TRBD2. Germline V gene sequence: CDR1 DFQATT, CDR2 SNEGSKA (reference sequence). The CDR3 covers 14 residues. V lost 8 bases and J lost 9; bases outside the gene matches: 15.

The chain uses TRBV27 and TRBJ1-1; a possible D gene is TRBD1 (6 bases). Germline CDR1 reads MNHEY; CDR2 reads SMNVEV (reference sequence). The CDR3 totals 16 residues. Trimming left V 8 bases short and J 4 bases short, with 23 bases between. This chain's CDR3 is CASRGGRSFVSTEAFF. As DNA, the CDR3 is TGTGCCAGCCGAGGGGGGCGTTCTTTCGTAAGCACTGAAGCTTTCTTT.

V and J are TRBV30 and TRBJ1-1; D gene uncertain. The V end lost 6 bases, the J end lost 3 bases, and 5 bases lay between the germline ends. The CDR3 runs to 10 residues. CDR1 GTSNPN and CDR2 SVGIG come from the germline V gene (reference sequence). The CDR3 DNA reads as TGTGCCTGCGGGGACACTGAAGCTTTCTTT. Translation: CACGDTEAFF.

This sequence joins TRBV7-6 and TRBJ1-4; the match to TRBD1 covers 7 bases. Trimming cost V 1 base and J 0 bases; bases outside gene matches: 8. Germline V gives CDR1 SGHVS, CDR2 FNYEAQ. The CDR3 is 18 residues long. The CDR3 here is CASSLGTGHGTTNEKLFF. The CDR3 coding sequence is TGTGCCAGCAGCTTAGGGACAGGCCACGGTACAACTAATGAAAAACTGTTTTTT.

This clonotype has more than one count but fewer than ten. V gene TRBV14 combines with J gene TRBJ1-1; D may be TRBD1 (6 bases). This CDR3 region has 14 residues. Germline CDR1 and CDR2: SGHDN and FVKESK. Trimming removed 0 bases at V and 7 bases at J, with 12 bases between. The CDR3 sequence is CASSQDLRGREAFF. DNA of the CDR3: TGTGCCAGCAGCCAAGATCTGCGGGGGCGTGAAGCTTTCTTT.

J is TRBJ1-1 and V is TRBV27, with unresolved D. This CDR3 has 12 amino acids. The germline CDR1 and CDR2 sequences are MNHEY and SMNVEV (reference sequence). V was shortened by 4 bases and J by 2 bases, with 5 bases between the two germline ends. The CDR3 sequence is CASSSRNTEAFF. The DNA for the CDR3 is TGTGCCAGCAGTTCAAGAAACACTGAAGCTTTCTTT.

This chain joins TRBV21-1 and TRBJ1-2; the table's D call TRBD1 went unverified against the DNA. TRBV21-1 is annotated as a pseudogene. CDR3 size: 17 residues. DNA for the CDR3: TGTGCCAGCAGCAAAGCGAGGTTAGGGACAGGGAACGATGGCTACACCTTC. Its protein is CASSKARLGTGNDGYTF.

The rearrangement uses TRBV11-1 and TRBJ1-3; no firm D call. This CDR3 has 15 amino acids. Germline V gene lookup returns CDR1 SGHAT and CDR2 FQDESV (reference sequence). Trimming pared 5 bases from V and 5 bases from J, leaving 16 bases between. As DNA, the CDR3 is TGTGCCAGCAGCCTCCGGAACTCATTGAGAAACACCATATATTTT. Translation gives CASSLRNSLRNTIYF.

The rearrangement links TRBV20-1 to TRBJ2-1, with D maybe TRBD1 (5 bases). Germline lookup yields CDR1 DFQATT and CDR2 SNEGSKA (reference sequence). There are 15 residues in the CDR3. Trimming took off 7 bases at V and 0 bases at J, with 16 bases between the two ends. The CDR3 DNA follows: TGCAGTGTTCACGGACATTCGAGCTCCTACAATGAGCAGTTCTTC. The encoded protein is CSVHGHSSSYNEQFF.

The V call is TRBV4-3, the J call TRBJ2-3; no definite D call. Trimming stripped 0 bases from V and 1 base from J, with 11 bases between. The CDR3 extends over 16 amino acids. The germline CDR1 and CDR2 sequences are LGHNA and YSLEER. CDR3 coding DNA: TGCGCCAGCAGCCAAGATGCCCGGAGCGGCACAGATACGCAGTATTTT. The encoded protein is CASSQDARSGTDTQYF.

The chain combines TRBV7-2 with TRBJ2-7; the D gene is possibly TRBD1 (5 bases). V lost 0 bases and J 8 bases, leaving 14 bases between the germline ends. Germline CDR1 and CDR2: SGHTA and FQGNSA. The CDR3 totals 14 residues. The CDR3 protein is CASSLAGVSYKQYF. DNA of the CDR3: TGTGCCAGCAGCTTAGCAGGGGTTAGTTACAAGCAGTACTTC. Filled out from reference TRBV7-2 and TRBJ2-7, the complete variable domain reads GAGVSQSPSNKVTEKGKDVELRCDPISGHTALYWYRQSLGQGLEFLIYFQGNSAPDKSGLPSDRFSAERTGGSVSTLTIQRTQQEDSAVYLCASSLAGVSYKQYFGPGTRLTVT.

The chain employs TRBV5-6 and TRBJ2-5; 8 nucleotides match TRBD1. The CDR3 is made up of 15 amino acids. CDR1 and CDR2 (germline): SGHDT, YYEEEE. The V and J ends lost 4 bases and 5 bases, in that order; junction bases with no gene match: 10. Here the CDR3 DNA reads TGTGCCAGCAGCCAAGACAGGGGCAAAGTCGAGACCCAGTACTTC. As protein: CASSQDRGKVETQYF.

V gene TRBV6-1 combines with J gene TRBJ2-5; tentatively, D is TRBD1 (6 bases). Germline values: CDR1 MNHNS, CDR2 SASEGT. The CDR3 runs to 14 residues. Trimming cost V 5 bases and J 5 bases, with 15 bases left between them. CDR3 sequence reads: CASSHREGRETQYF. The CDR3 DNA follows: TGTGCCAGCAGTCACAGGGAAGGACGGGAGACCCAGTACTTC.

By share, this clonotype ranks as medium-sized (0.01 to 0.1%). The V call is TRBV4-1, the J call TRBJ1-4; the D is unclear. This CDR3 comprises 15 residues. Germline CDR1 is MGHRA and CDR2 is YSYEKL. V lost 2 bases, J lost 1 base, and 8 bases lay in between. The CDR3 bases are TGCGCCAGCAGCCAACCAATTCTAACTAATGAAAAACTGTTTTTT. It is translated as CASSQPILTNEKLFF.

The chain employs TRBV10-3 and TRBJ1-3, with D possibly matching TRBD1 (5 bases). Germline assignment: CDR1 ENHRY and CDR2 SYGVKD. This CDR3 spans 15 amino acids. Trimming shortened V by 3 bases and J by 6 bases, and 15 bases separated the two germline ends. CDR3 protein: CAISDGQGGVNTIYF. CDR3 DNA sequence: TGTGCCATCAGTGACGGGCAAGGAGGGGTAAACACCATATATTTT.

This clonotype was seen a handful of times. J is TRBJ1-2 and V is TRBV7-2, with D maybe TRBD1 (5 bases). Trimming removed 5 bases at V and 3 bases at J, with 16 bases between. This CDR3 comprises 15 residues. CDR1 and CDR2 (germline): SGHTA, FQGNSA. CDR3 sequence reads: CASSVAGVRDYGYTF. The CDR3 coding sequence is TGTGCCAGCAGCGTTGCAGGAGTCAGGGACTATGGCTACACCTTC.

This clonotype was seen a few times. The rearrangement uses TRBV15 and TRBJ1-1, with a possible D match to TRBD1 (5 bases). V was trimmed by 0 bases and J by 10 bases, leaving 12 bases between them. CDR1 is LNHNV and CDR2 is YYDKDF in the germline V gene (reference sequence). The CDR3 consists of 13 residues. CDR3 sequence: CATSRDRGVGAFF. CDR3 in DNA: TGTGCCACCAGCAGAGATCGGGGGGTCGGAGCTTTCTTT.

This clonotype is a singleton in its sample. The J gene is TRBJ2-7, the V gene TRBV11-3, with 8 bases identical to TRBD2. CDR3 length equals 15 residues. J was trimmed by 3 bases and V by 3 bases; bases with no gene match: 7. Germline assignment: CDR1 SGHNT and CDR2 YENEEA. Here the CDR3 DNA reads TGTGCCAGCAGCTTGACGCGGGGGGCTCTCTACGAGCAGTACTTC. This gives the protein CASSLTRGALYEQYF.

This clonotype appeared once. As DNA, the CDR3 is TGTGCCAGCTCACCCGGGGGAGGAAATCAGCCCCAGCATTTT. This gives the protein CASSPGGGNQPQHF. This chain uses TRBV18 with TRBJ1-5, with D perhaps matching TRBD1 (5 bases). V was pared by 3 bases and J by 4 bases, with 10 bases between. Germline V lookup: CDR1 KGHSH, CDR2 LQKENI. CDR3 length equals 14 residues.

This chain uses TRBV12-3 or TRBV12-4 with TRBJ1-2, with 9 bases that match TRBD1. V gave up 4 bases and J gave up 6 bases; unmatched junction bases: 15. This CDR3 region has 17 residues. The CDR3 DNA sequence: TGTGCCAGCAGTTCCCAGGGCCCGGGACAGGGTAGGAATGGCTACACCTTC. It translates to CASSSQGPGQGRNGYTF.

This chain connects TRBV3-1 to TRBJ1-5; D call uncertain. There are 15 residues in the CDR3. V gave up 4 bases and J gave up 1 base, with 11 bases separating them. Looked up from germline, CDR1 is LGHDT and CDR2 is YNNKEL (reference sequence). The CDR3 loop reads CASSLGGLSNQPQHF. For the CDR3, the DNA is TGTGCCAGCAGCCTGGGCGGGCTGAGCAATCAGCCCCAGCATTTT. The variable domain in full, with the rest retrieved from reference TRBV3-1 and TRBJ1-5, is DTAVSQTPKYLVTQMGNDKSIKCEQNLGHDTMYWYKQDSKKFLKIMFSYNNKELIINETVPNRFSPKSPDKAHLNLHINSLELGDSAVYFCASSLGGLSNQPQHFGDGTRLSIL.

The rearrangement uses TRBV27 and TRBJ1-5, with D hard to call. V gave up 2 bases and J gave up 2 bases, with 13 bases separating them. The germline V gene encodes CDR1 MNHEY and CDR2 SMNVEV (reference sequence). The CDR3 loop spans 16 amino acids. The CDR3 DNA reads TGTGCCAGCAGTTTAATTTCGGGGATCGGCAATCAGCCCCAGCATTTT. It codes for CASSLISGIGNQPQHF.

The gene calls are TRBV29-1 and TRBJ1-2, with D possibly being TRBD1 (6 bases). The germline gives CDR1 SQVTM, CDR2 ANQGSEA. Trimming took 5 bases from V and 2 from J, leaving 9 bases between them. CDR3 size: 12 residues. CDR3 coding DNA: TGCAGCGTTCGGACAGACAACTATGGCTACACCTTC. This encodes CSVRTDNYGYTF. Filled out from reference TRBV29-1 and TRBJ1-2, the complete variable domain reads SAVISQKPSRDICQRGTSLTIQCQVDSQVTMMFWYRQQPGQSLTLIATANQGSEATYESGFVIDKFPISRPNLTFSTLTVSNMSPEDSSIYLCSVRTDNYGYTFGSGTRLTVV.

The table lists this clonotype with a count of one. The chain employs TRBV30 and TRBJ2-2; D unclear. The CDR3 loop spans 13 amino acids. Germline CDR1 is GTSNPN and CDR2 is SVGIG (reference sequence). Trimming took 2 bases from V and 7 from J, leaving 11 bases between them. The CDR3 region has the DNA TGTGCCTGGAGTCTTAGAGGCCACGGGGAGCTGTTTTTT. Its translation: CAWSLRGHGELFF.

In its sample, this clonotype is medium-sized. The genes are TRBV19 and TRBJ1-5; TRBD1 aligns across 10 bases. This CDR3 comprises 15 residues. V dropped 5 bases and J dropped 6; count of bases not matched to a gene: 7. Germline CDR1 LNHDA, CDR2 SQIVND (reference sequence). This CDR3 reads CASSLSGTGVQPQHF. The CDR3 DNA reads TGTGCCAGTAGTCTTTCCGGGACAGGGGTTCAGCCCCAGCATTTT.

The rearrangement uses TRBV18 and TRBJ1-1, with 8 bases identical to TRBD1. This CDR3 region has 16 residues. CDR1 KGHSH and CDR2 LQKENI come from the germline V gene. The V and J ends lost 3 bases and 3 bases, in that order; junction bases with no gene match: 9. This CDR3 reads CASSPVGTGSYTEAFF. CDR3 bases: TGTGCCAGCTCACCTGTAGGGACAGGATCTTACACTGAAGCTTTCTTT. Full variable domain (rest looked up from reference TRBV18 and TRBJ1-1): NAGVMQNPRHLVRRRGQEARLRCSPMKGHSHVYWYRQLPEEGLKFMVYLQKENIIDESGMPKERFSAEFPKEGPSILRIQQVVRGDSAAYFCASSPVGTGSYTEAFFGQGTRLTVV.

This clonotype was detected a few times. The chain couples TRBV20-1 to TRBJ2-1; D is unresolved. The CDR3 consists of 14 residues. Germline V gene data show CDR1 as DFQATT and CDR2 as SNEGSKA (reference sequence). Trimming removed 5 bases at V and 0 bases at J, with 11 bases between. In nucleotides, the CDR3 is TGCAGTGCTGTCGACACGAGCTCCTACAATGAGCAGTTCTTC. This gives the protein CSAVDTSSYNEQFF.

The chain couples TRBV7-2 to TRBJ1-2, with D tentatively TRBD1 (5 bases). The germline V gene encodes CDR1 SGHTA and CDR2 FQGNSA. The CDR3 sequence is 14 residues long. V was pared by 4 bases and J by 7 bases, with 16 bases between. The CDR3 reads CASSYTTGAGGYTF. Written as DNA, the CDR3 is TGTGCCAGCAGCTACACGACCGGGGCGGGTGGCTACACCTTC. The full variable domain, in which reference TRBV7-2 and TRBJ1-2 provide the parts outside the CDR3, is GAGVSQSPSNKVTEKGKDVELRCDPISGHTALYWYRQSLGQGLEFLIYFQGNSAPDKSGLPSDRFSAERTGGSVSTLTIQRTQQEDSAVYLCASSYTTGAGGYTFGSGTRLTVV.